Described below is a single TCR beta chain sequence and its context. The CDR3 consists of 15 residues. From germline, CDR1 is SGHVS and CDR2 FQNEAQ. The V and J ends lost 5 bases and 7 bases, in that order; junction bases with no gene match: 12. The record originates from a study of shared clonotypes between healthy human individuals. Looking at the study overall: The cohort had two women and a few men, ages 18 to 49. Each donor had three CD4 naive, three CD4 memory, two CD8 naive and one CD8 memory plate.

The naive CD8 population came from CD45RO-negative cells selected for CCR7, without terminally differentiated effector memory CD45RA+ cells. Profiling relied on immunoSEQ multiplex PCR, and the TCRdb table lists in-frame clones only, not all of them. This table holds about 750,000 clones, about 92% found once. The genes are TRBV7-8 and TRBJ1-1; TRBD1 agrees at 8 bases. The sequence was collected from a young man in good health. Sequenced sample: naive CD8+ T cells sorted from blood. The CDR3 spells CASSLKRQGPHEAFF. CDR3 nucleotide sequence: TGTGCCAGCAGCCTAAAAAGACAGGGGCCACATGAAGCTTTCTTT.